This entry concerns a single T cell receptor (beta chain). This entry comes from a study of T cells in Graves' hyperthyroidism and ophthalmopathy. Researchers amplified the TCR beta CDR3 regions from RNA transcripts. Primed by the HTBI set, a first-round RT-PCR was run on the TCR CDR3. TCRdb itself ran the multiplex PCR reads through MiXCR, one entry per CDR3 protein. The repertoire holds approximately 400,000 distinct CDR3 sequences, 15% to 18% seen once, with around 30% in the top ten. This CDR3 contains 15 residues. J lost 5 bases, V lost 3 bases, and 2 bases had no gene match. This chain joins TRBV12-3 or TRBV12-4 and TRBJ2-2; 11 bases map to TRBD2. The sequencing input was blood. The source is a woman in her late teens or twenties with Graves' hyperthyroidism that later progressed to Graves' ophthalmopathy. CDR3 loop: CASSFLAGGTGELFF. The DNA for the CDR3 is TGTGCCAGCAGTTTTCTAGCGGGAGGTACCGGGGAGCTGTTTTTT.